This T cell receptor (beta chain) was obtained from a study of cytomegalovirus exposure and HLA in healthy donors. Whole-study findings and limits: Serostatus for CMV was the only available immune exposure information. The listing of 150 to 200 TCR beta chains classed them as cytomegalovirus-associated. As was reported, the HLA-A and HLA-B alleles of most subjects were accurately predicted from TCR beta sequences.

This clone was detected once. Its target is unknown. The germline gives CDR1 SGHTA, CDR2 FQGTGA. J lost 5 bases, V lost 5 bases, and 7 bases had no gene match. The CDR3 length is 14 residues. The primer mix had 60 Vbeta and 13 Jbeta primers. The protocol was immunoSEQ multiplex PCR, while the TCRdb copy is restricted to in-frame clones and leaves out a portion. This table holds under 140,000 clones, approximately 86% found once. Material for sequencing was PBMCs. The clonotype was recovered from a man between 35 and 55 years old in good health and CMV-seronegative. The chain is built from TRBV7-3 and TRBJ1-1; 8 nucleotides line up with TRBD1. CDR3 DNA: TGTGCCAGCAGCCCAGGGGGCATCGGGACTGAAGCTTTCTTT. This codes for CASSPGGIGTEAFF.